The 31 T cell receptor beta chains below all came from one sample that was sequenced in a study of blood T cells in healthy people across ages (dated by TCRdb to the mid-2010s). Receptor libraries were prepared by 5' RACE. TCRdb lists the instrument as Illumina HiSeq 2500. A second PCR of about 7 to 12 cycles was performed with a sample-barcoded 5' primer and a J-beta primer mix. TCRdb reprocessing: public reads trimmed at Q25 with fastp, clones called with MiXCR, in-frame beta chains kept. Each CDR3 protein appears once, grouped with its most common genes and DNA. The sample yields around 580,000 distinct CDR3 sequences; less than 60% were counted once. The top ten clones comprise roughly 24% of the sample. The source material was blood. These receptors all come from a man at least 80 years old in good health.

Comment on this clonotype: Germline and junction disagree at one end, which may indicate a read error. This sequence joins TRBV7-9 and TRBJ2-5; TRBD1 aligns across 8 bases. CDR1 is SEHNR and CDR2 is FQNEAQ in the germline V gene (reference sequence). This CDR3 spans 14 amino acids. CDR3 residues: CSSSENRGQETQYF. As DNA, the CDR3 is TGTTCCAGCAGCGAAAACAGGGGGCAAGAGACCCAGTACTTC.

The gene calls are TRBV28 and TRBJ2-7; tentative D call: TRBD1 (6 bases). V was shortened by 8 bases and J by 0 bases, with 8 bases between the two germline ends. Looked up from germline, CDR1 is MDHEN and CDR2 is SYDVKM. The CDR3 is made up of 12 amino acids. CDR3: CASGDNSYEQYF. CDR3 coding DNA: TGTGCCAGCGGGGACAACTCCTACGAGCAGTACTTC.

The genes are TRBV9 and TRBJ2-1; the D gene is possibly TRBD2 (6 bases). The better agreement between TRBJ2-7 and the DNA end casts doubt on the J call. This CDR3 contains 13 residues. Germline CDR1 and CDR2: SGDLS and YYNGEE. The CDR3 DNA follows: TGTGCCAGCAGCGCAACTATCGGGACTGAGCAGTACTTC. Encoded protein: CASSATIGTEQYF.

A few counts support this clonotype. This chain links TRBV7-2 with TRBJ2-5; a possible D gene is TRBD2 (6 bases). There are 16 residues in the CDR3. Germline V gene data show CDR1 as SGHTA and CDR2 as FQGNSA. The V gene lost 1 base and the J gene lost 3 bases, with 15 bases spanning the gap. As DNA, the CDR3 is TGTGCCAGCAGCTTAGGGGATCGGGAGAGGAAAGAGACCCAGTACTTC. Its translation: CASSLGDRERKETQYF.

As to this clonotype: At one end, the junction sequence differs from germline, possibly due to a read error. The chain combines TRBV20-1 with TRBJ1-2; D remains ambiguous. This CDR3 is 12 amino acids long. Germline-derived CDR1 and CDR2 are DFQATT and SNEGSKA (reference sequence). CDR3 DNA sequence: TGCCGTGCTAGGTTTTCCATTCGGGACTACACCTTC. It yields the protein CRARFSIRDYTF.

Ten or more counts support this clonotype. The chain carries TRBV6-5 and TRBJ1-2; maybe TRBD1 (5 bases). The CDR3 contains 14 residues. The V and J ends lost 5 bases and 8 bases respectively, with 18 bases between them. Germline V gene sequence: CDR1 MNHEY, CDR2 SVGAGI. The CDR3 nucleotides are TGTGCCAGCAGTACCCGGGGCAGGCCTGGCGGCTACACCTTC. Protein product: CASSTRGRPGGYTF.

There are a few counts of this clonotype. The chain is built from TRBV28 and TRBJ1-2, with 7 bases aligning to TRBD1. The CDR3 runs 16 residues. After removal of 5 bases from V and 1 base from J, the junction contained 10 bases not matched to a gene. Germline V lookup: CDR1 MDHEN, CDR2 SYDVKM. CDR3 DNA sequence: TGTGCCAGCAGTCCCCCCGGGACAGCAAGTAACTATGGCTACACCTTC. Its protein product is CASSPPGTASNYGYTF.

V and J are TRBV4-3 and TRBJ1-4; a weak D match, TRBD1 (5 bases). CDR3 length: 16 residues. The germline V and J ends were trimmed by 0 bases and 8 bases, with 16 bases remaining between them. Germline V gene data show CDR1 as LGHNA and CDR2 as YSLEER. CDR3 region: CASSQEGGAFREKLFF. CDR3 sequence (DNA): TGCGCCAGCAGCCAAGAGGGGGGTGCATTCAGGGAAAAACTGTTTTTT.

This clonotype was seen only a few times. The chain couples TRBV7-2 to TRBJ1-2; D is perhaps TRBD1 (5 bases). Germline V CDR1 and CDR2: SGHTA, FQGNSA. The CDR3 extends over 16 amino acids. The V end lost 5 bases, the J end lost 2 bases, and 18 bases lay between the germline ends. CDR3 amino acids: CASSLPQGLANYGYTF. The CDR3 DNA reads TGTGCCAGCAGCCTACCCCAGGGTTTGGCAAACTATGGCTACACCTTC.

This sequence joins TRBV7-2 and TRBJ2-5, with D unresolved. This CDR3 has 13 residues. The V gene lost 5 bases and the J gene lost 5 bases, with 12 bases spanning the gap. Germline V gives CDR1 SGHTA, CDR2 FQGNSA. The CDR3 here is CASSPLGWETQYF. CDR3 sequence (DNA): TGTGCCAGCAGCCCTCTAGGGTGGGAGACCCAGTACTTC.

CDR3 nucleotide sequence: TGCAGTGCCCCTCCGAGACAGTACACAGATACGCAGTATTTT. Protein sequence: CSAPPRQYTDTQYF. This chain links TRBV20-1 with TRBJ2-3, with D possibly TRBD1 on 5 matching bases. V was trimmed by 6 bases and J by 2 bases, leaving 15 bases between them. The CDR3 is made up of 14 amino acids. CDR1 and CDR2 (germline): DFQATT, SNEGSKA (reference sequence).

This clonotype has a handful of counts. DNA for the CDR3: TGCAGCGTTGGAGGGACAGGGCCCTCCTACGAGCAGTACTTC. The encoded protein is CSVGGTGPSYEQYF. The chain combines TRBV29-1 with TRBJ2-7; TRBD1 aligns across 9 bases. In germline, CDR1 is SQVTM, CDR2 ANQGSEA. J gave up 0 bases and V 4 bases, and 4 bases lay outside the gene matches. The CDR3 runs to 14 residues.

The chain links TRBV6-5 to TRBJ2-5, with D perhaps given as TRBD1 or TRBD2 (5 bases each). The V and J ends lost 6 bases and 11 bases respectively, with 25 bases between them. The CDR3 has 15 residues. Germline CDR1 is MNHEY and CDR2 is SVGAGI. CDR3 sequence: CASRTGRAIYNEQYF. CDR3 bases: TGTGCCAGCAGGACGGGACGAGCGATATACAATGAGCAGTACTTC.

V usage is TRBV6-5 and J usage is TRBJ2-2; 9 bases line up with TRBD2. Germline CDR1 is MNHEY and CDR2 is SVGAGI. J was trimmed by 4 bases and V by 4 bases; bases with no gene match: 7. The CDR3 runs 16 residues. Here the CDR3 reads CASSSGLARATGELFF. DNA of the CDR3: TGTGCCAGCAGTTCAGGACTAGCGAGGGCCACCGGGGAGCTGTTTTTT.

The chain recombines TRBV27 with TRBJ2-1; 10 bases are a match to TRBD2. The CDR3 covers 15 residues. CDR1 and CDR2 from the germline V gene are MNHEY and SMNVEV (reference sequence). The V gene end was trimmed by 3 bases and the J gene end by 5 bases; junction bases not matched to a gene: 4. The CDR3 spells CASSLGLAQNNEQFF. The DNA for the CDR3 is TGTGCCAGCAGTTTGGGACTAGCGCAAAACAATGAGCAGTTCTTC.

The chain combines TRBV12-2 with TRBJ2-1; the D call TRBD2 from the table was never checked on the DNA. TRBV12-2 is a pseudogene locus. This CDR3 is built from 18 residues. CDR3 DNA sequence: TGTGCAAGTCGCTCCAGTCGGGGGACTAGTAGCTCCTACAATGAGCAGTTCTTC. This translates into CASRSSRGTSSSYNEQFF.

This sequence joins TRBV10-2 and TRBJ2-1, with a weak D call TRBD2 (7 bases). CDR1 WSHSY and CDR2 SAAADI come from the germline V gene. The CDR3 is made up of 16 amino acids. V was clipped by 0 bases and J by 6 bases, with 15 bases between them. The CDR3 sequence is CASSESGRGRGNEQFF. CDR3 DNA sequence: TGCGCCAGCAGTGAGTCGGGGAGGGGGAGAGGCAATGAGCAGTTCTTC.

CDR3 bases: TGCAGCGTTGAAGACAGGAGACTAGCGGGGGACTACGAGCAGTACTTC. The encoded protein is CSVEDRRLAGDYEQYF. This sequence joins TRBV29-1 and TRBJ2-7, with 12 bases that match TRBD2. From germline, CDR1 is SQVTM and CDR2 ANQGSEA. This CDR3 is 16 amino acids long. V dropped 0 bases and J dropped 3; count of bases not matched to a gene: 6.

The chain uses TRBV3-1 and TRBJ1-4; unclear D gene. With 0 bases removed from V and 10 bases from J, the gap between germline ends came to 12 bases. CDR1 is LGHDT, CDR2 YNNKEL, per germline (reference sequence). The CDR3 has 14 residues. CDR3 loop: CASSQEEAGLKLFF. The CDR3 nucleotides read TGTGCCAGCAGCCAAGAAGAAGCAGGATTAAAACTGTTTTTT.

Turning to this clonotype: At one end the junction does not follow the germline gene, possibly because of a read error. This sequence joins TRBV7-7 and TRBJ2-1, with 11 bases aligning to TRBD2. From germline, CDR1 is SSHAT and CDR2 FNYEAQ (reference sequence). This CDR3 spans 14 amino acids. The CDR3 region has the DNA TGTGCTAGCAGCGCTAGCGGGGGGTGGGATGAGCAGTTCTTC. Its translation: CASSASGGWDEQFF. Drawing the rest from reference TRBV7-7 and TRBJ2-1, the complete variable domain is GAGVSQSPRYKVTKRGQDVTLRCDPISSHATLYWYQQALGQGPEFLTYFNYEAQPDKSGLPSDRFSAERPEGSISTLTIQRTEQRDSAMYRCASSASGGWDEQFFGPGTRLTVL.

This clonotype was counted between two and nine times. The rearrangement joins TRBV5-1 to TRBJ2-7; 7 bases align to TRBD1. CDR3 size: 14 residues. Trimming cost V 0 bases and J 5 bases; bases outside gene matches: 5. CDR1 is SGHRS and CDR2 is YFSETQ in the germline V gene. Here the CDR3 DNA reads TGCGCCAGCAGCTTGGGTGACAGGGCCCACGAGCAGTACTTC. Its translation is CASSLGDRAHEQYF.

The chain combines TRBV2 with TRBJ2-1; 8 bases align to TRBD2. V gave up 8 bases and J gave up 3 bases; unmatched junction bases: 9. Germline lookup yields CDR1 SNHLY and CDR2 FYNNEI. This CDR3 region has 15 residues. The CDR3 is CASVPGSGSYNEQFF. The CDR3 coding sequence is TGTGCCAGCGTGCCTGGCAGCGGGAGCTACAATGAGCAGTTCTTC.

CDR3 amino acids: CASSSWTQGANVLTF. CDR3 DNA: TGCGCCAGCAGCTCTTGGACACAAGGGGCCAACGTCCTGACTTTC. This chain joins TRBV5-1 and TRBJ2-6; possibly TRBD1 for D (5 bases). Trimming took 3 bases from V and 4 from J, leaving 11 bases between them. CDR3 size: 15 residues. CDR1 is SGHRS and CDR2 is YFSETQ in the germline V gene.

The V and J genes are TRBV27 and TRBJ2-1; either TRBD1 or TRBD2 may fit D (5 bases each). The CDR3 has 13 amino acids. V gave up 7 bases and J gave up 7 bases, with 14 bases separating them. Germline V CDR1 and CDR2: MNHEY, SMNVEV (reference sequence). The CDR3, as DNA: TGTGCCAGCACTGGGACCGATGGGAATGAGCAGTTCTTC. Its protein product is CASTGTDGNEQFF.

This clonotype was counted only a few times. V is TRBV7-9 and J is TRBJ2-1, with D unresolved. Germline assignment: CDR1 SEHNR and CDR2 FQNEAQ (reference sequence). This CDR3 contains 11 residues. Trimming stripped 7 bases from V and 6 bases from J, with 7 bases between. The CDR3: CASTSANEQFF. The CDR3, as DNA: TGTGCCAGCACGTCGGCCAATGAGCAGTTCTTC.

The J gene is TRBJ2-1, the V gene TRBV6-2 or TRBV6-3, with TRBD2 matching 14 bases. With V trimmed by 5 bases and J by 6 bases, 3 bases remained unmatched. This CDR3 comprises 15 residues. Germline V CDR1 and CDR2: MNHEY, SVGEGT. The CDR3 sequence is CASSKTSGGANEQFF. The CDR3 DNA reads TGTGCCAGCAGTAAGACTAGCGGGGGGGCCAATGAGCAGTTCTTC.

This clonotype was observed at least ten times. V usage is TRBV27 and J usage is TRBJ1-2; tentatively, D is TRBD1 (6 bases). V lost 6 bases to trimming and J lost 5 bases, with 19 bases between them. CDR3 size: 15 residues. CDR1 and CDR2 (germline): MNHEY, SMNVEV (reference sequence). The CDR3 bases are TGTGCCAGCAGAAGGTCCTCGGGACACTTTTATGGCTACACCTTC. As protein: CASRRSSGHFYGYTF.

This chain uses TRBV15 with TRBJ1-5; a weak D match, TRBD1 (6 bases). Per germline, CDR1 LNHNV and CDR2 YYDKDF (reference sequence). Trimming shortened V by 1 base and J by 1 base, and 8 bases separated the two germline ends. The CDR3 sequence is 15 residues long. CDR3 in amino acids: CATSRGTASNQPQHF. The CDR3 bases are TGTGCCACCAGCAGAGGGACAGCAAGCAATCAGCCCCAGCATTTT.

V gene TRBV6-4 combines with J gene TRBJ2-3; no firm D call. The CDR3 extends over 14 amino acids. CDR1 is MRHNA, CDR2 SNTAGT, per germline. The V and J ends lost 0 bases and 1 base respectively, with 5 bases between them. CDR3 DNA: TGTGCCAGCAGTGACTCGGCTGGCACAGATACGCAGTATTTT. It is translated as CASSDSAGTDTQYF.

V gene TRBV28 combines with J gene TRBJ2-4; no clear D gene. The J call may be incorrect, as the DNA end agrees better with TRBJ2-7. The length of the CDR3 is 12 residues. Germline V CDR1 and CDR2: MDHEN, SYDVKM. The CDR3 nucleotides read TGTGCCAGCACTACCGACGTCTACGAGCAGTACTTC. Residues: CASTTDVYEQYF.

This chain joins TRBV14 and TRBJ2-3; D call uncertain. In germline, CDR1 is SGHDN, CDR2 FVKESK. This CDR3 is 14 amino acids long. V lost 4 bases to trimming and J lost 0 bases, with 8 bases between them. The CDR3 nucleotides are TGTGCCAGCAGCCCGTTTGTTAGCACAGATACGCAGTATTTT. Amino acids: CASSPFVSTDTQYF.